These 9 T cell receptor beta chains came from one sample sequenced in a study of post-analysis software for immune sequencing data. For these receptors, no antigen is known. Presence of unique molecular identifiers characterized the TCR beta cDNA libraries. In TCRdb, the PCR reads were re-called with MiXCR into one record per CDR3 protein. The sample lists around 700,000 distinct CDR3 sequences, 55% to 70% seen once, with about 11% in the top ten. Findings and limits, study-wide: Compared with controls, patients had more of about 5 TRBV segments, including TRBV5-6, TRBV5-1 and TRBV20-1.

Sequencing was carried out using blood. These receptors were taken from a girl aged 2-10 years with multiple sclerosis.

The V gene is TRBV6-6, the J gene TRBJ2-5, with D possibly matching TRBD1 (6 bases). The CDR3 is made up of 13 amino acids. Trimming took off 6 bases at V and 3 bases at J, with 11 bases between the two ends. Germline V gene lookup returns CDR1 MNHNY and CDR2 SVGAGI (reference sequence). This chain's CDR3 is CASSTQGKETQYF. In DNA, the CDR3 is TGTGCCAGCAGCACCCAGGGGAAAGAGACCCAGTACTTC.

This chain connects TRBV5-1 to TRBJ1-1; a weak D match, TRBD1 (5 bases). Per germline, CDR1 SGHRS and CDR2 YFSETQ. The V and J ends lost 4 bases and 1 base respectively, with 14 bases between them. CDR3 length: 15 amino acids. The CDR3 DNA reads as TGCGCCAGCAGCCTCCTCGGGACGGCGAACACTGAAGCTTTCTTT. Translating it yields CASSLLGTANTEAFF.

V gene TRBV4-1 combines with J gene TRBJ1-5; D call uncertain. The germline CDR1 and CDR2 sequences are MGHRA and YSYEKL. The V gene lost 2 bases and the J gene lost 0 bases, with 14 bases spanning the gap. This CDR3 spans 17 amino acids. CDR3 protein: CASSQWIWGDSNQPQHF. For the CDR3, the DNA is TGCGCCAGCAGCCAATGGATTTGGGGAGATAGCAATCAGCCCCAGCATTTT.

This chain joins TRBV29-1 and TRBJ2-1, with D maybe TRBD2 (6 bases). Germline CDR1 and CDR2: SQVTM and ANQGSEA. V lost 2 bases to trimming and J lost 8 bases, with 10 bases between them. CDR3 length equals 12 residues. The CDR3 sequence: CSVERGTDEQFF. CDR3 nucleotide sequence: TGCAGCGTTGAACGCGGGACCGATGAGCAGTTCTTC.

This clonotype has just a few counts. This rearrangement joins TRBV20-1 to TRBJ2-7; 10 positions agree with TRBD1. The J call is doubtful: the DNA matches TRBJ2-4 better. The CDR3 contains 13 residues. Germline values: CDR1 DFQATT, CDR2 SNEGSKA (reference sequence). The CDR3 sequence: CSASDRGVDIQYF. The CDR3 coding sequence is TGCAGTGCCTCGGACAGGGGGGTGGACATTCAGTACTTC.

J is TRBJ2-1 and V is TRBV20-1; perhaps TRBD2 as D (5 bases). The CDR3 runs 15 residues. CDR1 and CDR2 (germline): DFQATT, SNEGSKA (reference sequence). Trimming stripped 3 bases from V and 3 bases from J, with 15 bases between. DNA of the CDR3: TGCAGTGCTAGCCAAAGTACTAGTTTCTACAATGAGCAGTTCTTC. As protein: CSASQSTSFYNEQFF.

This clonotype has a handful of counts. This chain links TRBV11-2 with TRBJ1-1; perhaps TRBD1 as D (6 bases). The CDR3 spans 15 residues. CDR1 and CDR2 (germline): SGHAT, FQNNGV. Trimming took 5 bases from V and 4 from J, leaving 17 bases between them. Here the CDR3 DNA reads TGTGCCAGCAGCGCAACAGGGACGGGTGGCACTGAAGCTTTCTTT. Protein: CASSATGTGGTEAFF.

This clonotype was observed a few times. This sequence joins TRBV6-5 and TRBJ2-3; D is ambiguous. CDR1 and CDR2 (germline): MNHEY, SVGAGI. This CDR3 is built from 12 residues. Between the trimmed V and J ends, which lost 4 bases and 4 bases, there was a span of 6 bases. CDR3 residues: CASSFGSDTQYF. The CDR3, as DNA: TGTGCCAGCAGTTTCGGTTCAGATACGCAGTATTTT.

The rearrangement uses TRBV10-3 and TRBJ2-1; D unresolved. The CDR3 consists of 14 residues. Germline CDR1 reads ENHRY; CDR2 reads SYGVKD. V was pared by 0 bases and J by 5 bases, with 8 bases between. In DNA, the CDR3 is TGTGCCATCAGTGAGTCTTTTGGGGACAATGAGCAGTTCTTC. Translating gives CAISESFGDNEQFF.